One sample yielded the 2 T cell receptor beta chains listed below, sequenced in a study of blood T cell repertoires in COVID-19. Measured with immunoSEQ multiplex PCR; TCRdb has only the in-frame clones, and not every one. This table has 130,000 or so clones, roughly 79% appearing once. The source material was peripheral blood. The receptors shown here come from a human donor in a cohort sampled during active COVID-19.

The chain has TRBV27 and TRBJ1-4, with D possibly being TRBD1 (5 bases). The V gene's germline CDR1 is MNHEY and CDR2 SMNVEV (reference sequence). Trimming took 6 bases from V and 5 from J, leaving 13 bases between them. The CDR3 is made up of 14 amino acids. The CDR3 region has the DNA TGTGCCAGCAGGGGGGGGAGTCCCAATGAAAAACTGTTTTTT. It specifies CASRGGSPNEKLFF.

The rearrangement joins TRBV7-9 to TRBJ2-3; 15 positions agree with TRBD2. The CDR3 is made up of 18 amino acids. Looked up from germline, CDR1 is SEHNR and CDR2 is FQNEAQ (reference sequence). V trimming: 6 bases; J trimming: 2 bases; junction bases outside the gene matches: 9. The CDR3 coding sequence is TGTGCCAGCAGACAAGGCAGGACTAGCGGGGGGGCCACAGATACGCAGTATTTT. Its translation is CASRQGRTSGGATDTQYF.